This T cell receptor beta chain was identified during a study of T cell responses to AZD1222 COVID-19 vaccine listed by TCRdb under 2021. For the study in its entirety: AZD1222 recipients given second doses at about 4 weeks or at about 12 weeks were pooled, since spike-specific TCR depth and breadth were not found to differ between the two schedules. TCR sequencing was performed for roughly 250 trial participants, of whom 207 were given two doses of AZD1222 and approximately 25 were given two doses of MenACWY control vaccine. Trial participants were enrolled by age into 18-55, 56-69 and 70-plus year subgroups, with about 150, 27 and 61 TCR-sequenced participants respectively.

The time point label, as the study defines it: baseline before first vaccination. The vaccinee samples were drawn from two UK trials, COV001 and COV002, one of which was a single-blind randomized controlled phase 2/3 trial testing AZD1222 (ChAdOx1 nCoV-19) in healthy adults. Trial participant PBMC samples were collected at day 0 and day 28 after the second dose for TCRbeta chain sequencing. General conclusions and limits of the study: CD4 TCRs associated with the vaccine covered the entire spike protein, and the dominant responses were in regions 160-218 and 743-854. Only a handful of AZD1222 recipients were SARS-CoV-2 seropositive at baseline, limiting conclusions about previously exposed vaccinees. Because no day 14 peak-response samples were available, the repertoires could be characterized only after the peak T cell response. The 56-69-year group was small, and its depth increase did not reach significance, likely because of low power. Reportedly, close to half of the unique spike-specific TCRs recognized epitopes lying outside the regions that are mutated in the B.1.351 and B.1.1.7 variants. Participants were mostly white British, with more females than males. The authors suggested clonal diversity may have been underestimated. After two AZD1222 doses, spike-specific TCR breadth and depth were significantly higher than at day 0 and than in MenACWY recipients.

A word on this clone: Its cognate antigen has yet to be identified. It has no much larger one-base neighbor in the sample; base qualities were not kept.

The CDR3 sequence holds 13 residues, the cysteine and phenylalanine included. The read is trimmed to its CDR3 DNA, 39 bases read in frame from base 1. V sheds 5 bases and J sheds 11 bases, leaving 18 bases between their ends. Sequences SGHAT (CDR1) and FQDESV (CDR2) are obtained from the germline V gene (reference sequence). The CDR3 regions of human TCRbeta chains were analyzed by immunosequencing. In the paper's pipeline: Repertoire TCRs were matched against a reference library of SARS-CoV-2-specific TCRs generated with the MIRA antigen-specificity platform. Breadth was defined as the fraction of unique TCRs that were SARS-CoV-2-associated. Depth was defined as the fraction of total T cells that were SARS-CoV-2-associated. Each spike-specific TCR was assigned to its reactive spike region and to a CD4 or CD8 class using the MIRA data. Log10-transformed breadth and depth values were compared by one-way ANOVA with Sidak's multiple comparisons tests. TCRdb retrieved this table from immuneACCESS and kept in-frame rearrangements only. Not all clones are present; in checked studies, unresolved V genes account for under half, and no reason is known for the remainder. V, J and clone size reflect that table, while D and trimming were determined from the DNA. The sample table contains tens of thousands of clones; only one count was recorded for around 90% of them. The top ten constitute approximately 5.5% of the sample.

Here the sequenced sample was peripheral blood, taken on day 0 of AZD1222 vaccination. Recombination connected TRBV11-1 to TRBJ1-1, with TRBD1 perhaps the D gene, on 6 matching bases. This receptor was taken from an adult in good health. The DNA is as follows: TGTGCCAGCAGCCCTGCAGGGGCCCTCCGGGCTTTCTTT. Translated, it reads CASSPAGALRAFF.